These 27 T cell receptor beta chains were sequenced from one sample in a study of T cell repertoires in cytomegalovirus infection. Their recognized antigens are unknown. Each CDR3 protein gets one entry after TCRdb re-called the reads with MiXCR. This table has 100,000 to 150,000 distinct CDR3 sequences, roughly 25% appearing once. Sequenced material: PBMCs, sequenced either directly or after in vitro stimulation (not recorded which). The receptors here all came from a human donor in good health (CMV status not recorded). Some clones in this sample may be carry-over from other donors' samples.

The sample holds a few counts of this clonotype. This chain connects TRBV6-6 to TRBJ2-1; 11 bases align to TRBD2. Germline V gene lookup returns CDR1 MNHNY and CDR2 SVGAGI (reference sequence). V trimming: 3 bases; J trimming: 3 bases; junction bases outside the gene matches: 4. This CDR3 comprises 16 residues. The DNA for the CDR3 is TGTGCCAGCAGTTATCTAGCGGGAGGCTTCTACAATGAGCAGTTCTTC. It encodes CASSYLAGGFYNEQFF.

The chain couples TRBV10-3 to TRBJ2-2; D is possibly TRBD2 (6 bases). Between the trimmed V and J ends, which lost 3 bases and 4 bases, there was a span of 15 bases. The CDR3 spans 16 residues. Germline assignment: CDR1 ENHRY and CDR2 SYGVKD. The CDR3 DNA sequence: TGTGCCATCAGTGACCCCAGCGGGTCAACCACCGGGGAGCTGTTTTTT. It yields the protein CAISDPSGSTTGELFF.

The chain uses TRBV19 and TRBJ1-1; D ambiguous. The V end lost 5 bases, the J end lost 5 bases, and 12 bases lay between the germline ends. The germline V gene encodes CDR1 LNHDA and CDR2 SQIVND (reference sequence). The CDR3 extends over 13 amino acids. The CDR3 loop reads CASSLLDKTEAFF. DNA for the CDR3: TGTGCCAGTAGTCTCCTCGACAAAACTGAAGCTTTCTTT.

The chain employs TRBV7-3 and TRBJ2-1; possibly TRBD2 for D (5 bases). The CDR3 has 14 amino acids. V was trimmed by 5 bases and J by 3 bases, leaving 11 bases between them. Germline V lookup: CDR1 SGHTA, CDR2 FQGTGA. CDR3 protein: CASSPSSFYNEQFF. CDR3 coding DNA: TGTGCCAGCAGCCCTTCTAGCTTCTACAATGAGCAGTTCTTC. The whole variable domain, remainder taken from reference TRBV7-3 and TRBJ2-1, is GAGVSQTPSNKVTEKGKYVELRCDPISGHTALYWYRQSLGQGPEFLIYFQGTGAADDSGLPNDRFFAVRPEGSVSTLKIQRTERGDSAVYLCASSPSSFYNEQFFGPGTRLTVL.

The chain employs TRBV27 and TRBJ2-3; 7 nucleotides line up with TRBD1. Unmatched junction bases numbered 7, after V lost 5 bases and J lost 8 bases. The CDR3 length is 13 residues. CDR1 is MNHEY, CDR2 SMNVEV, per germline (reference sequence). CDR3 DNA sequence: TGTGCCAGCAGTAACGACAGGGACACTACGCAGTATTTT. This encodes CASSNDRDTTQYF.

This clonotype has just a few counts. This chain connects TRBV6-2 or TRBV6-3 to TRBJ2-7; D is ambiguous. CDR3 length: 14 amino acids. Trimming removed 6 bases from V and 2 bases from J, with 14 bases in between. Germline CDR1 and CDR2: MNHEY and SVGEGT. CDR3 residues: CASSPSEVTYEQYV. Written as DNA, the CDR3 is TGTGCCAGCAGCCCCTCGGAAGTAACCTACGAGCAGTACGTC.

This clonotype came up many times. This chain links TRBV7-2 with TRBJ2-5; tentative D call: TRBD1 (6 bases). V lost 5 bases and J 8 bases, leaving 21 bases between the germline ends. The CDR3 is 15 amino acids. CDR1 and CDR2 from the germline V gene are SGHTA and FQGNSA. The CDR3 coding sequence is TGTGCCAGCAGCCCCGGGGCGGGTCCTGGGGGCACCCAGTACTTC. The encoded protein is CASSPGAGPGGTQYF.

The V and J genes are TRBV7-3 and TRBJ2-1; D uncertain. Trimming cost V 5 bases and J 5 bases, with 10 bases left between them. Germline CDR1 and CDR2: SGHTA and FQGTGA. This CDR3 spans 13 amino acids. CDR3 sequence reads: CASSETSDNEQFF. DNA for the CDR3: TGTGCCAGCAGCGAGACCTCGGACAATGAGCAGTTCTTC.

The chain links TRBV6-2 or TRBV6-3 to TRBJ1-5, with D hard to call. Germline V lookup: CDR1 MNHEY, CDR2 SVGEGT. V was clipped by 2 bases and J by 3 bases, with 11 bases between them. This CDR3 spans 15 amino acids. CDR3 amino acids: CASSYPDEINQPQHF. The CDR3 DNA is TGTGCCAGCAGTTACCCCGACGAAATCAATCAGCCCCAGCATTTT.

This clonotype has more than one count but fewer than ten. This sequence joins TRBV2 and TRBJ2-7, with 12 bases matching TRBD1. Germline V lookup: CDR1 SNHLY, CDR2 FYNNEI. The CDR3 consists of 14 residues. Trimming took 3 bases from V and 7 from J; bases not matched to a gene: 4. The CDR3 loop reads CASSEGQGADEQYV. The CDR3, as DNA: TGTGCCAGCAGTGAGGGACAGGGGGCGGATGAGCAGTACGTC.

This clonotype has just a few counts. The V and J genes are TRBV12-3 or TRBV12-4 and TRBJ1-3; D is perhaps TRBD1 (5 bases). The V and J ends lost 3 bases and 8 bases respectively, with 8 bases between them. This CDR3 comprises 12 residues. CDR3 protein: CASSFVGHTIYF. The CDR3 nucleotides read TGTGCCAGCAGTTTCGTGGGGCACACCATATATTTT.

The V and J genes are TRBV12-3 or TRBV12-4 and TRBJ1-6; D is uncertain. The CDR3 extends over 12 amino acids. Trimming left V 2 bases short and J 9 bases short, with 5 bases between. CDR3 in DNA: TGTGCCAGCAGTTTACTGGCTTCACCCCTCCACTTT. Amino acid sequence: CASSLLASPLHF.

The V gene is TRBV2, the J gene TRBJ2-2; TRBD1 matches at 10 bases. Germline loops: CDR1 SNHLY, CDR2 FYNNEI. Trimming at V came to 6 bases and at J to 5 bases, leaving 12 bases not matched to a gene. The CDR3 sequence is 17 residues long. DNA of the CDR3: TGTGCCAGCAGGCAAGATCTCGGACAGGGGGGTACCGGGGAGCTGTTTTTT. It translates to CASRQDLGQGGTGELFF.

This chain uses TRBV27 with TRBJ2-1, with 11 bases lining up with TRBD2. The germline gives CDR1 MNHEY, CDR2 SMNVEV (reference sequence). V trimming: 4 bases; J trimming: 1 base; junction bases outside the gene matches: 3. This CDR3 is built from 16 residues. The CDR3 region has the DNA TGTGCCAGCAGTTCCCTAGCGGGAGGTTCCTACAATGAGCAGTTCTTC. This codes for CASSSLAGGSYNEQFF.

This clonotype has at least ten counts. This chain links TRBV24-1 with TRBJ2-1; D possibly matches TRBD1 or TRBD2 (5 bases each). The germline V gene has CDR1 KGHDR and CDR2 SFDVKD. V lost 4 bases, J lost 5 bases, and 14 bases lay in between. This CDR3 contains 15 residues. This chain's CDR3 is CATSDGAGHNNEQFF. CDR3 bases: TGTGCCACCAGTGACGGGGCCGGCCACAACAATGAGCAGTTCTTC.

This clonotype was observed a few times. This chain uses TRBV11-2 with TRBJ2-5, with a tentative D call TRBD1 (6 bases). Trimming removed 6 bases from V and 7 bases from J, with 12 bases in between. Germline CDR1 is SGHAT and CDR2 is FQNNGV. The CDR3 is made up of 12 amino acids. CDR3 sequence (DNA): TGTGCCAGCAGGTTACTAGGGGGGACCCAGTACTTC. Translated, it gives CASRLLGGTQYF.

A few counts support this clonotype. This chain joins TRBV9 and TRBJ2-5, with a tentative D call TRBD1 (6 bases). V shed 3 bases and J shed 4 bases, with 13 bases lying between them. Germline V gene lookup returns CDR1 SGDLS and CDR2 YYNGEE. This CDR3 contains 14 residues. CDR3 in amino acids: CASSADRSGETQYF. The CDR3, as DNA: TGTGCCAGCAGCGCAGACAGGTCGGGAGAGACCCAGTACTTC.

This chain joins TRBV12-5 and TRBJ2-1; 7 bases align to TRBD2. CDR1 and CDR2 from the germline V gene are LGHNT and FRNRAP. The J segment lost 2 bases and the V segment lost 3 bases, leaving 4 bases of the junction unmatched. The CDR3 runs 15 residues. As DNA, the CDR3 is TGTGCTAGTGGTTTTCCCAGCGGGACCTACAATGAGCAGTTCTTC. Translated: CASGFPSGTYNEQFF.

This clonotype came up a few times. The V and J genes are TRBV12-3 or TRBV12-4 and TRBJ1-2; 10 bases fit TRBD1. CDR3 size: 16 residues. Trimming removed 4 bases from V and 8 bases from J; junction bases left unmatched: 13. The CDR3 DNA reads TGTGCCAGCAGTTCCACCAAGACAGGGGGCTTAGGAGGCTACACCTTC. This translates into CASSSTKTGGLGGYTF.

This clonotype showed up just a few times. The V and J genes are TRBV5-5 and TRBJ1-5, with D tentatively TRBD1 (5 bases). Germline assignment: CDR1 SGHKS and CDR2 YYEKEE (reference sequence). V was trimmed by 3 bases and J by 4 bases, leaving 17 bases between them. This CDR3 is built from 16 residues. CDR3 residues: CASSSFEGPINQPQHF. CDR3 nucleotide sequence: TGTGCCAGCAGCTCGTTCGAGGGGCCAATTAATCAGCCCCAGCATTTT.

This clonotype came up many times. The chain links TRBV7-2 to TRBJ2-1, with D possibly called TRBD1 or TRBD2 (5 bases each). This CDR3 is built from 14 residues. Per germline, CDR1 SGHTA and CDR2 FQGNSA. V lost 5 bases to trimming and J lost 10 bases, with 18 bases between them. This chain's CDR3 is CASSQRGYPREQFF. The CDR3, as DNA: TGTGCCAGCAGCCAGAGGGGCTATCCCCGGGAGCAGTTCTTC.

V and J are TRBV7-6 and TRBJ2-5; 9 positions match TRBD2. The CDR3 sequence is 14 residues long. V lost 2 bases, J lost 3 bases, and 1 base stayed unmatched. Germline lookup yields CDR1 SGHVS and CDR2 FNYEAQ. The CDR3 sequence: CASSLRTSEETQYF. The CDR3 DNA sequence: TGTGCCAGCAGCTTACGGACTAGCGAAGAGACCCAGTACTTC.

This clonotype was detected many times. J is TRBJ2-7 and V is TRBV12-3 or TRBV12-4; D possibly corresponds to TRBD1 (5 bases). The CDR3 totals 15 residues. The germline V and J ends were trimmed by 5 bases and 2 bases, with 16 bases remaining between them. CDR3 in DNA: TGTGCCAGCAGTCCGAATAATGGGGCTACCTACGAGCAGTACTTC. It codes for CASSPNNGATYEQYF.

CDR3 residues: CASSSLEPGLSSTDTQYF. Written as DNA, the CDR3 is TGTGCCAGCAGCTCCTTAGAACCGGGACTGTCTAGCACAGATACGCAGTATTTT. The rearrangement joins TRBV6-2 or TRBV6-3 to TRBJ2-3; D may be TRBD2 (6 bases). The V gene's germline CDR1 is MNHEY and CDR2 SVGEGT. V shed 6 bases and J shed 0 bases, with 22 bases lying between them. The length of the CDR3 is 18 residues.

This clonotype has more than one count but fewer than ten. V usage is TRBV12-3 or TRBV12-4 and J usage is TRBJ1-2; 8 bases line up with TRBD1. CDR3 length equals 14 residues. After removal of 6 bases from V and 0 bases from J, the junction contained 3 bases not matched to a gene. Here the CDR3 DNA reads TGTGCCAGCAGCCCGACAGGGGCTAACTATGGCTACACCTTC. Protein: CASSPTGANYGYTF.

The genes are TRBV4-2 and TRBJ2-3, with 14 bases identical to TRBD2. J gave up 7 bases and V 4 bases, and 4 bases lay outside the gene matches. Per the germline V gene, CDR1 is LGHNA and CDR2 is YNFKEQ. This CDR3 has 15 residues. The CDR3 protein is CASSLGLAGGHTQYF. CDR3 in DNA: TGTGCCAGCAGCCTCGGACTAGCGGGAGGCCATACGCAGTATTTT.

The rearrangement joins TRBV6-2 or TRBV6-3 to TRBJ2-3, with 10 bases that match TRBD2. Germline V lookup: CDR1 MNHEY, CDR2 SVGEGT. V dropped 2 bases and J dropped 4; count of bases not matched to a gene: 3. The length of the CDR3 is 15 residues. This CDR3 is CASSYGLAGADTQYF. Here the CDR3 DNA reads TGTGCCAGCAGTTACGGGCTAGCGGGAGCAGATACGCAGTATTTT.